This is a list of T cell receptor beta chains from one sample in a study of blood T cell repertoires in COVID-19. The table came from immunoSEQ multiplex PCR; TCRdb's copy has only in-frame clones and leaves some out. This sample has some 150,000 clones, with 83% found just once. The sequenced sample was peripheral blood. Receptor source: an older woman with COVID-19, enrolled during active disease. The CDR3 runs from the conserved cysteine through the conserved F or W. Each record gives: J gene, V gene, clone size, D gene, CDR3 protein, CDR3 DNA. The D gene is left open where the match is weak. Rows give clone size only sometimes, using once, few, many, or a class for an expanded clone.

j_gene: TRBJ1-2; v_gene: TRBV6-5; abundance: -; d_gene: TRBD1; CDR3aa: CASSYSTGGEGYTF; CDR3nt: TGTGCCAGCAGTTACTCGACAGGGGGCGAAGGCTACACCTTC
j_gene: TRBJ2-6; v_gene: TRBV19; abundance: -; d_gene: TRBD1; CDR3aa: CASRLGRQGALNRSGANVLTF; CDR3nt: TGTGCCAGTAGACTGGGAAGGCAGGGGGCTCTAAATCGCTCTGGGGCCAACGTCCTGACTTTC
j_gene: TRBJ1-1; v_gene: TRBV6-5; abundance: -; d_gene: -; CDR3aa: CASSYGSGRRNTEAFF; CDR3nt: TGTGCCAGCAGTTATGGGAGCGGCAGGCGGAACACTGAAGCTTTCTTT
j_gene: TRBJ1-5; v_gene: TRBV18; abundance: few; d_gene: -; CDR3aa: CASSPPRRVTNQPQHF; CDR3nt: TGTGCCAGCTCACCACCTAGACGGGTTACCAATCAGCCCCAGCATTTT
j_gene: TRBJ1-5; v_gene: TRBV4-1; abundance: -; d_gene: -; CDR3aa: CASSQGGGRGGQPQHF; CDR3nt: TGCGCCAGCAGCCAAGGGGGGGGGCGCGGAGGACAGCCCCAGCATTTT
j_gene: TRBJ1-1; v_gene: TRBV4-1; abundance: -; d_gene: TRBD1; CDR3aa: CASSKRDRGATGVNTEAFF; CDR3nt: TGCGCCAGCAGCAAACGGGACAGGGGGGCGACAGGGGTGAACACTGAAGCTTTCTTT
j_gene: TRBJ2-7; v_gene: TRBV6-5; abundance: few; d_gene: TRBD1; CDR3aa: CANLRQGSHEQYF; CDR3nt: TGTGCCAACCTCCGACAGGGCTCCCACGAGCAGTACTTC
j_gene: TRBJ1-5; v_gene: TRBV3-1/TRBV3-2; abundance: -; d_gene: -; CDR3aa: CASSQDRGSSQPQHF; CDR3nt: TGTGCCAGCAGCCAAGATCGGGGGTCTAGTCAGCCCCAGCATTTT
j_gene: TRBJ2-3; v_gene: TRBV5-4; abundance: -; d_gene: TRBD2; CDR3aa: CASRPGGSTDTQYF; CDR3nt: TGTGCCAGCAGGCCGGGAGGTAGCACAGATACGCAGTATTTT
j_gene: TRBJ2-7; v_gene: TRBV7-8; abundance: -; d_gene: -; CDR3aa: CASSLAQASSYEQYF; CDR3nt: TGTGCCAGCAGCTTAGCGCAGGCGAGCTCCTACGAGCAGTACTTC
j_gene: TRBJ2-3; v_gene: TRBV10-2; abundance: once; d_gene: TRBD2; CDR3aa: CASRPGLAGGPADTQYF; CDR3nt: TGCGCCAGCAGACCCGGACTAGCGGGAGGGCCAGCTGATACGCAGTATTTT
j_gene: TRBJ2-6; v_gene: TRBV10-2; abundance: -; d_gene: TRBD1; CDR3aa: CASRQGATGANVLTF; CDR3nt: TGCGCCAGCAGACAGGGGGCAACTGGGGCCAACGTCCTGACTTTC
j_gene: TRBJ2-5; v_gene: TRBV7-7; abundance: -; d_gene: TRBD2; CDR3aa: CASSLGLADQETQYF; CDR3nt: TGTGCTAGCAGCTTAGGCCTAGCGGACCAAGAGACCCAGTACTTC
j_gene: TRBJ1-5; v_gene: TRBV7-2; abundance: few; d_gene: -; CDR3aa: CASSSVDSNQPQHF; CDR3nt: TGTGCCAGCAGCTCGGTTGATAGCAATCAGCCCCAGCATTTT
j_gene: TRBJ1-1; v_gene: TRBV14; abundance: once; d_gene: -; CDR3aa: CASSRRRDKMNTEAFF; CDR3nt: TGTGCCAGCAGCCGGCGCCGGGACAAGATGAACACTGAAGCTTTCTTT
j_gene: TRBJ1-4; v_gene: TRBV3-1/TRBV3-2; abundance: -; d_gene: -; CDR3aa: CASSQVLGVDEKLFF; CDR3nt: TGTGCCAGCAGCCAAGTTTTGGGCGTGGATGAAAAACTGTTTTTT
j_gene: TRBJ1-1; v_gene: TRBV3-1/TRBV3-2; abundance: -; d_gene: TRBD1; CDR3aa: CASRLQGRKTEAFF; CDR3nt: TGTGCCAGCAGGCTACAGGGGAGGAAGACTGAAGCTTTCTTT
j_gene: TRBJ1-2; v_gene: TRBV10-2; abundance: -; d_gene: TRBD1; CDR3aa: CASRTGGVYGYTF; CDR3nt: TGCGCCAGCAGAACAGGGGGAGTCTATGGCTACACCTTC
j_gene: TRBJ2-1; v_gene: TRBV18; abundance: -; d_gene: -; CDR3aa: CASSPPTGEYNEQFF; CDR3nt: TGTGCCAGCTCACCACCGACTGGGGAGTACAATGAGCAGTTCTTC
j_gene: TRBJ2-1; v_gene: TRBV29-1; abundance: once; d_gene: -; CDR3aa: CSVLTDNEQFF; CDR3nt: TGCAGCGTTTTGACAGACAATGAGCAGTTCTTC
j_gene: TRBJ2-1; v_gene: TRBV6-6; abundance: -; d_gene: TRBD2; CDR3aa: CASSRAPGTSGSNEQFF; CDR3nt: TGTGCCAGCAGTCGAGCCCCCGGGACTAGCGGCTCTAATGAGCAGTTCTTC
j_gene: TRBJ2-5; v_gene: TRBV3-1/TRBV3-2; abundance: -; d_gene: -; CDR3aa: CASSQSAHQGTQYF; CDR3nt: TGTGCCAGCAGCCAATCAGCTCACCAGGGGACCCAGTACTTC
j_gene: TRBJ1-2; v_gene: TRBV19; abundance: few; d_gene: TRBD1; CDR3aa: CASSVGQARRRYGYTF; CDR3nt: TGTGCCAGTAGTGTCGGACAGGCCCGACGCAGGTATGGCTACACCTTC
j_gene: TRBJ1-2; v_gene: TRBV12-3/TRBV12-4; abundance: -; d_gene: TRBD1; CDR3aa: CASRMTGAKGYTF; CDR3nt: TGTGCCAGCAGAATGACAGGGGCGAAGGGCTACACCTTC
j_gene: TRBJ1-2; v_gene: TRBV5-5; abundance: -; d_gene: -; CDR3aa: CASSLIGADGYTF; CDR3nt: TGTGCCAGCAGCTTAATTGGGGCGGATGGCTACACCTTC
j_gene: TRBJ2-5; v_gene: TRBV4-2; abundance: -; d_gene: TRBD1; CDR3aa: CASSQDQDRGETQYF; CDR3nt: TGTGCCAGCAGCCAAGATCAGGACAGGGGAGAGACCCAGTACTTC
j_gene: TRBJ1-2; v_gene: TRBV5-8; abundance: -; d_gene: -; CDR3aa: CASSRVSNYGYTF; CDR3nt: TGTGCCAGCAGCAGAGTCTCTAACTATGGCTACACCTTC
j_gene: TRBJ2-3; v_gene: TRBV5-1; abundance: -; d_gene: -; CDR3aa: CASSLDGATDTQYF; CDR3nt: TGCGCCAGCAGCTTGGATGGAGCCACAGATACGCAGTATTTT
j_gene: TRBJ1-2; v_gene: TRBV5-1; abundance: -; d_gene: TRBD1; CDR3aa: CASSGGTGAGYGYTF; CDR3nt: TGCGCCAGCAGCGGCGGGACAGGGGCCGGCTATGGCTACACCTTC
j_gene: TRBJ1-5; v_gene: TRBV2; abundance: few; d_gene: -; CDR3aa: CASSPPYSNQPQHF; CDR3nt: TGTGCCAGCAGCCCCCCCTATAGCAATCAGCCCCAGCATTTT
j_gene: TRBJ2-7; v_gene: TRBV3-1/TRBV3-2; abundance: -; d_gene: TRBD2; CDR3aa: CASSLGTSRFYEQYF; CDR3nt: TGTGCCAGCAGCCTAGGGACTAGCAGATTCTACGAGCAGTACTTC
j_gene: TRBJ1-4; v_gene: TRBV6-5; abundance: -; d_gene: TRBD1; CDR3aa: CASSLGQGNEKLFF; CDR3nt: TGTGCCAGCAGTTTGGGACAGGGGAACGAAAAACTGTTTTTT
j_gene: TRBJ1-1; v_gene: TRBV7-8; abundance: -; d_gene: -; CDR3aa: CASSSFTGLTEAFF; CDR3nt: TGTGCCAGCAGCTCATTTACAGGGTTAACTGAAGCTTTCTTT